This T cell receptor beta chain was identified during a study of blood T cell repertoires in COVID-19. CDR1 is MNHEY, CDR2 SVGAGI, per germline. Trimming at V came to 4 bases and at J to 6 bases, leaving 4 bases not matched to a gene. The length of the CDR3 is 13 residues. Profiled with immunoSEQ multiplex PCR; TCRdb holds only in-frame clones, not every one. Among approximately 280,000 clones listed, approximately 90% were seen once. The sequencing sample was made of peripheral blood. The TCR originated in a man in his forties with acute or convalescent COVID-19. J is TRBJ2-7 and V is TRBV6-5; 9 bases agree with TRBD1. In DNA, the CDR3 is TGTGCCAGCAGTTCGGGACAGGGTGTCGAGCAGTACTTC. Its translation is CASSSGQGVEQYF.